This T cell receptor (beta chain) was sequenced for a study of cytomegalovirus exposure and HLA in healthy donors. Looking at the study overall: One earlier analysis, a look at around 170 million T cells, found roughly 120 million unique TCR beta sequences.

Primers included in the PCR were 60 Vbeta and 13 Jbeta primers. In the authors' methods: Unique TCR beta chains numbered around 80 million in a later analysis, with roughly 10 million shared. Produced via immunoSEQ multiplex PCR; TCRdb's table is partial and in-frame only. That table supplies the V and J calls and clone size; D and trimming were determined from the DNA. The sample shows some 150,000 clones, around 82% of them seen only once. This clone was seen more than once but under ten times. Its antigen is not known. Study-wide results and limits: A later analysis by the authors found several of the most significant clusters apparently linked to common viral pathogens.

Material: PBMCs. This receptor was taken from a man aged 18 to 30 in good health and CMV-seropositive.

CDR3 amino acids: CASSLSGSVYEQYF. CDR3 in DNA: TGTGCCAGCAGCCTCAGCGGGAGCGTCTACGAGCAGTACTTC. The rearrangement links TRBV7-9 to TRBJ2-7; 8 bases map to TRBD2. The CDR3 length is 14 residues. From germline, CDR1 is SEHNR and CDR2 FQNEAQ (reference sequence). The J segment lost 3 bases and the V segment lost 5 bases, leaving 6 bases of the junction unmatched.